The present TCR beta chain was sequenced within a study of yellow fever vaccine responses in identical twins. Study-wide results and caveats: Reports say the vaccine T cell response in twins looked partly convergent and partly personalized.

TCRdb reanalysed the RT-PCR reads using MiXCR and keeps one entry per CDR3 protein. The sample records over 15,000 distinct CDR3 sequences, about two thirds being singletons. This CDR3 is 15 amino acids long. Trimming removed 4 bases from V and 7 bases from J, with 17 bases in between. Germline V lookup: CDR1 SGHNT, CDR2 YENEEA. Points on this clonotype: Antigen: not known.

The sequence derives from a woman aged 18-29 years who received the yellow fever vaccine. The chain uses TRBV11-3 and TRBJ2-4; D is tentatively TRBD1 or TRBD2 (7 bases each). This sample comprised T cells from blood (PBMCs), unsorted or a sorted subset (not recorded which), obtained before or after yellow fever vaccination (not recorded which). The CDR3 sequence is CASSSGGQSGNIQYF. The DNA for the CDR3 is TGTGCCAGCAGCTCGGGGGGACAGTCTGGGAACATTCAGTACTTC.